The 17 T cell receptor beta chains below all came from one sample that was sequenced in a study of shared clonotypes between healthy human individuals. Profiling relied on immunoSEQ multiplex PCR, and the TCRdb table lists in-frame clones only, not all of them. The repertoire holds approximately 100,000 clones, 65% to 75% seen once, with around 24% in the top ten. The sample was memory CD8+ T cells sorted from blood. Subset: CD45RO+ cells pooled with CCR7-negative TemRA cells. These receptor sequences come from a woman between 25 and 40 years old in good health.

This chain uses TRBV18 with TRBJ2-1; no firm D call. This CDR3 has 12 amino acids. Germline assignment: CDR1 KGHSH and CDR2 LQKENI. The V end was cut by 6 bases, the J end by 8 bases, with 11 bases between. CDR3 amino acids: CASSLRPYEQFF. As DNA, the CDR3 is TGTGCCAGCTCGCTTCGGCCCTATGAGCAGTTCTTC.

The chain links TRBV6-5 to TRBJ1-6; weak D call: TRBD1 (5 bases). CDR1 and CDR2 from the germline V gene are MNHEY and SVGAGI. V lost 9 bases and J lost 7, with 13 bases in between. The CDR3 consists of 13 residues. The DNA for the CDR3 is TGTGCCAGTAAGACTTGGGGCAATTCACCCCTCCACTTT. This gives the protein CASKTWGNSPLHF.

J is TRBJ2-7 and V is TRBV7-8; D unresolved. This CDR3 comprises 11 residues. V was trimmed by 1 base and J by 6 bases, leaving 4 bases between them. Germline V gene lookup returns CDR1 SGHVS and CDR2 FQNEAQ. Here the CDR3 DNA reads TGTGCCAGCAGCTTAGATCCCGAGCAGTACTTC. It translates to CASSLDPEQYF.

With respect to this clone: At the DNA level, this CDR3 is encoded by other sequences in the same sample as well. The chain uses TRBV7-9 and TRBJ2-1; possibly TRBD2 for D (5 bases). The V gene's germline CDR1 is SEHNR and CDR2 FQNEAQ (reference sequence). V was cut by 6 bases and J by 0 bases, with 15 bases left in between. The CDR3 has 16 residues. The CDR3 nucleotides read TGTGCCAGCAGTCCTCGGGGTGGGAGCTCCTACAATGAGCAGTTCTTC. Its protein product is CASSPRGGSSYNEQFF.

The rearrangement joins TRBV7-6 to TRBJ2-5; D not certain. The CDR3 is 12 residues long. Germline values: CDR1 SGHVS, CDR2 FNYEAQ. Trimming took 3 bases from V and 2 from J, leaving 4 bases between them. The CDR3: CASSFLQETQYF. For the CDR3, the DNA is TGTGCCAGCAGCTTCCTACAAGAGACCCAGTACTTC.

In its sample, this clone was seen a few times. The chain has TRBV7-8 and TRBJ1-5; TRBD1 aligns across 11 bases. Germline V gene sequence: CDR1 SGHVS, CDR2 FQNEAQ. The CDR3 contains 16 residues. The junction had 10 bases not matched to a gene; V was cut back by 5 bases and J by 7 bases. CDR3 in DNA: TGTGCCAGCAGCAGCCGGGACAGGGGGTTCCGGCAGCCCCAGCATTTT. Its translation is CASSSRDRGFRQPQHF. Using reference TRBV7-8 and TRBJ1-5 for the parts outside the CDR3, the full variable domain is GAGVSQSPRYKVAKRGQDVALRCDPISGHVSLFWYQQALGQGPEFLTYFQNEAQLDKSGLPSDRFFAERPEGSVSTLKIQRTQQEDSAVYLCASSSRDRGFRQPQHFGDGTRLSIL.

The rearrangement uses TRBV4-2 and TRBJ2-3; tentative D call: TRBD1 (5 bases). This CDR3 is 16 amino acids long. Germline CDR1 is LGHNA and CDR2 is YNFKEQ. The germline V and J ends were trimmed by 0 bases and 2 bases, with 12 bases remaining between them. CDR3 amino acids: CASSQDTGHNTDTQYF. DNA of the CDR3: TGTGCCAGCAGCCAAGATACAGGACATAACACAGATACGCAGTATTTT.

The J gene is TRBJ1-5, the V gene TRBV7-2; D remains unclear. Trimming shortened V by 2 bases and J by 1 base, and 9 bases separated the two germline ends. This CDR3 is built from 15 residues. CDR1 SGHTA and CDR2 FQGNSA come from the germline V gene. In DNA form, the CDR3 reads TGTGCCAGCAGCTTAATACCCGGGAGCAATCAGCCCCAGCATTTT. This codes for CASSLIPGSNQPQHF.

The V call is TRBV28, the J call TRBJ2-7; no clear D gene. The CDR3 is 11 amino acids. V was clipped by 3 bases and J by 4 bases, with 4 bases between them. Germline assignment: CDR1 MDHEN and CDR2 SYDVKM. The CDR3 sequence is CASSFEYEQYF. CDR3 DNA: TGTGCCAGCAGTTTCGAGTACGAGCAGTACTTC.

The chain couples TRBV27 to TRBJ1-1, with a tentative D call TRBD1 (5 bases). This CDR3 region has 14 residues. V lost 4 bases and J lost 1, with 10 bases in between. Germline V gene data show CDR1 as MNHEY and CDR2 as SMNVEV (reference sequence). CDR3 loop: CASSSGTGNTEAFF. CDR3 bases: TGTGCCAGCAGTTCCGGGACGGGGAACACTGAAGCTTTCTTT.

The gene calls are TRBV6-5 and TRBJ2-7; D remains unclear. Deletions cut 3 bases from V and 3 bases from J, with 12 bases between. This CDR3 region has 14 residues. Germline assignment: CDR1 MNHEY and CDR2 SVGAGI. The CDR3 coding sequence is TGTGCCAGCAGTTATCTATCGGAAGGCTACGAGCAGTACTTC. This translates into CASSYLSEGYEQYF.

This clone was seen only a few times. The V and J genes are TRBV19 and TRBJ2-3; D is perhaps TRBD2 (6 bases). Germline loops: CDR1 LNHDA, CDR2 SQIVND (reference sequence). This CDR3 has 15 residues. Trimming pared 0 bases from V and 5 bases from J, leaving 12 bases between. In DNA form, the CDR3 reads TGTGCCAGTAGTATAGAGGGGGGTCTTCGAGATACGCAGTATTTT. Its translation is CASSIEGGLRDTQYF.

The gene calls are TRBV28 and TRBJ1-2; 7 bases line up with TRBD1. This CDR3 is built from 14 residues. V trimming: 2 bases; J trimming: 4 bases; junction bases outside the gene matches: 4. Germline lookup yields CDR1 MDHEN and CDR2 SYDVKM. The CDR3 DNA reads TGTGCCAGCAGTTTACGGACAGGCATCTATGGCTACACCTTC. This translates into CASSLRTGIYGYTF.

The chain employs TRBV5-1 and TRBJ2-1; 9 nucleotides line up with TRBD1. V lost 3 bases to trimming and J lost 2 bases; unmatched junction nucleotides: 3. Germline-derived CDR1 and CDR2 are SGHRS and YFSETQ. There are 15 residues in the CDR3. In nucleotides, the CDR3 is TGCGCCAGCAGCTGGGGACAGGGAGCCTACAATGAGCAGTTCTTC. It encodes CASSWGQGAYNEQFF.

This clone has just a few counts. This sequence joins TRBV27 and TRBJ2-6; the D is unclear. The CDR3 length is 12 residues. Looked up from germline, CDR1 is MNHEY and CDR2 is SMNVEV (reference sequence). V dropped 4 bases and J dropped 2 bases, with 0 bases sitting between them. The CDR3: CASSSGANVLTF. In nucleotides, the CDR3 is TGTGCCAGCAGTTCTGGGGCCAACGTCCTGACTTTC.

The V gene is TRBV7-9, the J gene TRBJ2-7; 8 positions agree with TRBD1. Germline V gene data show CDR1 as SEHNR and CDR2 as FQNEAQ (reference sequence). The V gene end was trimmed by 5 bases and the J gene end by 6 bases; junction bases not matched to a gene: 9. CDR3 size: 14 residues. The CDR3 DNA reads as TGTGCCAGCAGCCCCCGGACAGGGTTGGGCGAGCAGTACTTC. It specifies CASSPRTGLGEQYF.

This chain connects TRBV28 to TRBJ1-3; D remains ambiguous. V was shortened by 3 bases and J by 0 bases, with 12 bases between the two germline ends. The CDR3 has 16 residues. From germline, CDR1 is MDHEN and CDR2 SYDVKM. The DNA of the CDR3 is TGTGCCAGCAGTTTGTGGCAGGTTAGCTCTGGAAACACCATATATTTT. Its translation: CASSLWQVSSGNTIYF.